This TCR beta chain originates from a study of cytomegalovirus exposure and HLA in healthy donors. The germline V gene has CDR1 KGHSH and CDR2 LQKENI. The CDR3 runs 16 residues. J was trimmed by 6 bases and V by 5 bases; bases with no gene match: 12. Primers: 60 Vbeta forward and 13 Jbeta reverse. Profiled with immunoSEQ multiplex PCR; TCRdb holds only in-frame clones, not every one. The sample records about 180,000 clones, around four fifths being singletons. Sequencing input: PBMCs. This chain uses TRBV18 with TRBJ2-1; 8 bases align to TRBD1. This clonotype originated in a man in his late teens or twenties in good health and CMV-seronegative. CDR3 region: CASSGQGGPELNEQFF. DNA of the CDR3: TGTGCCAGCTCAGGACAGGGTGGACCCGAACTCAATGAGCAGTTCTTC.